The T cell receptor beta chain described here comes from a study of cytomegalovirus exposure and HLA in healthy donors. This CDR3 has 16 amino acids. The V and J ends lost 4 bases and 2 bases respectively, with 18 bases between them. The germline V gene encodes CDR1 SGHNT and CDR2 YYREEE (reference sequence). Here immunoSEQ multiplex PCR was the method, and the copy in TCRdb shows in-frame clones only, minus some. The sample includes 99,000 or so clones, about 86% of them seen just once. This clonotype was obtained from a woman aged 18-30 years in good health and CMV-seropositive. V and J are TRBV5-4 and TRBJ2-5; D may be TRBD2 (5 bases). The sample comprised PBMCs. The CDR3 DNA sequence: TGTGCCAGCAGCCGTGGGGTAGGGAGTATACAAGAGACCCAGTACTTC. Its translation is CASSRGVGSIQETQYF.